What follows describes a single T cell receptor (beta chain). The record originates from a study of blood T cell repertoires in COVID-19. Overall study: Sample material is recorded as cDNA or gDNA derived from T cells, B-cell-depleted T cells, or PBMCs.

There are 16 residues in the CDR3. Germline loops: CDR1 MNHNY, CDR2 SVGAGI (reference sequence). V dropped 6 bases and J dropped 4; count of bases not matched to a gene: 9. Assay: immunoSEQ multiplex PCR; the TCRdb copy retains only in-frame clones and omits some. The repertoire holds more than 150,000 clones, with about 93% as singletons. The sequenced sample was peripheral blood. This rearrangement joins TRBV6-6 to TRBJ2-7; 13 nucleotides align to TRBD2. The receptor was isolated from a man aged 25 to 40 with COVID-19, enrolled during active disease. CDR3 nucleotides: TGTGCCAGCAGCTACGGGACTAGCGGGGCTAAATACGAGCAGTACTTC. Translating it yields CASSYGTSGAKYEQYF.